This T cell receptor beta chain appears in the sequencing data of a study of breast tumors, draining lymph nodes, adjacent tissues. Overall study results and limits: Compared with lymph nodes, tumors were less diverse; compared with nontumor tissue, more. Data fit most tumor T cells coming from lymph node, expanding in tumor. Tumor and nontumor repertoires were significantly more similar in luminal-like than in basal-like breast cancer. Data only fit, rather than demonstrated, lymph node origin of most tumor T cells.

Only a few counts were recorded for this clonotype. The antigen is undetermined. TCRdb independently ran MiXCR on the multiplex PCR reads; one entry per CDR3 protein. The repertoire has approximately 200,000 distinct CDR3 sequences, roughly 29% of them found once; the top ten carry approximately 4.5%. Trimming cost V 3 bases and J 9 bases, with 15 bases left between them. The germline gives CDR1 MNHEY, CDR2 SVGEGT. There are 14 residues in the CDR3. Samples came from axillary lymph nodes draining the breast cancer. The source is a female donor with breast cancer. Some clones in this sample may be carry-over from other donors' samples. V is TRBV6-2 or TRBV6-3 and J is TRBJ2-1; a weak D match, TRBD2 (5 bases). The sequenced material came from axillary lymph node tissue. The CDR3 DNA sequence: TGTGCCAGCAGTTATGAGTCCTCCCGGGGTGAGCAGTTCTTC. Its translation: CASSYESSRGEQFF.